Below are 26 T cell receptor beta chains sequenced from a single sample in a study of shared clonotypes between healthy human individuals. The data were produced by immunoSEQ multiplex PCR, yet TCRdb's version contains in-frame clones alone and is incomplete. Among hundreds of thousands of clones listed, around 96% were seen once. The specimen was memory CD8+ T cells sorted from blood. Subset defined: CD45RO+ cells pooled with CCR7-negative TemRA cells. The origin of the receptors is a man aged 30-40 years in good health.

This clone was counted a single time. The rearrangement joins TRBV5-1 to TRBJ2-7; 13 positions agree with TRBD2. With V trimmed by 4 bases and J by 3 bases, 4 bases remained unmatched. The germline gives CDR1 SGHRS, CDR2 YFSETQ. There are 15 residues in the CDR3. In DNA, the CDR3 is TGCGCCAGCAGCATACTAGCGGGAGGGCTCTACGAGCAGTACTTC. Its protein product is CASSILAGGLYEQYF.

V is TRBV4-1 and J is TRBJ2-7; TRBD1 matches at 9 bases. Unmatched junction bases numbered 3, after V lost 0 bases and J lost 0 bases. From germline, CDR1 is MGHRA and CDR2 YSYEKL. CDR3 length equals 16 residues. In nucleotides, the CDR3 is TGCGCCAGCAGCCAAGATGCGACAGGGGGCTCCTACGAGCAGTACTTC. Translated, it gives CASSQDATGGSYEQYF.

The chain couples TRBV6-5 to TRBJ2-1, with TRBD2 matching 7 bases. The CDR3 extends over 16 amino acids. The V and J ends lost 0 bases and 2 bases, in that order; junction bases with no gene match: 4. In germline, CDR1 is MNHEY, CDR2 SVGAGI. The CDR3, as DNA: TGTGCCAGCAGTTACTCAGGACTAGACCCCTACAATGAGCAGTTCTTC. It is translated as CASSYSGLDPYNEQFF.

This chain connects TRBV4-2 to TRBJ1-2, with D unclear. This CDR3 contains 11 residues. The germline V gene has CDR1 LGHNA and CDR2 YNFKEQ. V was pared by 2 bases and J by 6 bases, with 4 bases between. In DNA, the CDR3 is TGTGCCAGCAGCCAACGACATGGCTACACCTTC. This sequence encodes CASSQRHGYTF.

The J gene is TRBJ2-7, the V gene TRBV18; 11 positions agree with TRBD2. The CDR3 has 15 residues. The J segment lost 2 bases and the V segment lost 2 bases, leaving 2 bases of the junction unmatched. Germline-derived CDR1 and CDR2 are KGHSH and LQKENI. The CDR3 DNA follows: TGTGCCAGCTCACCAATTAGCGGGAGGGCCTACGAGCAGTACTTC. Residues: CASSPISGRAYEQYF.

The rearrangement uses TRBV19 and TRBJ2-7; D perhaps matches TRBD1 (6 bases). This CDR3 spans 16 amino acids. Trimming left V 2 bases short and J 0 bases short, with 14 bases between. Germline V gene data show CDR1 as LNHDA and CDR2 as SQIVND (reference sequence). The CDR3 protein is CASSIIWDTSSYEQYF. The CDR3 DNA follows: TGTGCCAGTAGTATAATATGGGACACCAGCTCCTACGAGCAGTACTTC. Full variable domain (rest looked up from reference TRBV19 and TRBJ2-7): DGGITQSPKYLFRKEGQNVTLSCEQNLNHDAMYWYRQDPGQGLRLIYYSQIVNDFQKGDIAEGYSVSREKKESFPLTVTSAQKNPTAFYLCASSIIWDTSSYEQYFGPGTRLTVT.

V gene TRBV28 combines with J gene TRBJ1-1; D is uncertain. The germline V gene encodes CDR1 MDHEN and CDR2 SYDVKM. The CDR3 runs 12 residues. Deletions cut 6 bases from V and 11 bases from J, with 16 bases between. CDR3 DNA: TGTGCCAGCAGGCGAGACCGACTTCGGGCTTTCTTT. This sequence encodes CASRRDRLRAFF.

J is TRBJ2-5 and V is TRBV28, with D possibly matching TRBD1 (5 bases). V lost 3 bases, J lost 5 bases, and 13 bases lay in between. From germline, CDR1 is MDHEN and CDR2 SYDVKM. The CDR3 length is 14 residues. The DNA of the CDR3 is TGTGCCAGCAGTTTTCGACAGACACGGGAGACCCAGTACTTC. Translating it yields CASSFRQTRETQYF.

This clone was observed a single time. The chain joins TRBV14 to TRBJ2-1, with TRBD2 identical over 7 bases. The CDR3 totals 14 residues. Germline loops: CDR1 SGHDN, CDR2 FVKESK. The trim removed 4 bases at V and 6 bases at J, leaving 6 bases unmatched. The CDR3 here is CASSRGSGGNEQFF. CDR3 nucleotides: TGTGCCAGCAGCCGTGGGTCGGGAGGCAATGAGCAGTTCTTC.

This chain's CDR3 is CASSLNPSGANVLTF. Written as DNA, the CDR3 is TGCGCCAGCAGCTTGAACCCCTCTGGGGCCAACGTCCTGACTTTC. The rearrangement links TRBV5-1 to TRBJ2-6; D remains unclear. CDR1 is SGHRS and CDR2 is YFSETQ in the germline V gene. V lost 1 base and J 0 bases, leaving 5 bases between the germline ends. This CDR3 has 15 residues.

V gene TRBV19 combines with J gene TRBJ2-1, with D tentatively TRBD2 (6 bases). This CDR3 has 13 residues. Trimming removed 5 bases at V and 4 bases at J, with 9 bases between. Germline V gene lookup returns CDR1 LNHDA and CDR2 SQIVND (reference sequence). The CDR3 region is CASSPSVYNEQFF. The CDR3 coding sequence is TGTGCCAGTAGTCCTAGCGTTTACAATGAGCAGTTCTTC.

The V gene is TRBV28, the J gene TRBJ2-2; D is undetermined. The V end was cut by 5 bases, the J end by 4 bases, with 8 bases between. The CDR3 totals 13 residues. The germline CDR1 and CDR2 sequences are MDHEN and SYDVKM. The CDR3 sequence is CASSPLITGELFF. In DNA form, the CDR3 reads TGTGCCAGCAGTCCCCTTATCACCGGGGAGCTGTTTTTT. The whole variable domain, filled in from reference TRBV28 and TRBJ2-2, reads DVKVTQSSRYLVKRTGEKVFLECVQDMDHENMFWYRQDPGLGLRLIYFSYDVKMKEKGDIPEGYSVSREKKERFSLILESASTNQTSMYLCASSPLITGELFFGEGSRLTVL.

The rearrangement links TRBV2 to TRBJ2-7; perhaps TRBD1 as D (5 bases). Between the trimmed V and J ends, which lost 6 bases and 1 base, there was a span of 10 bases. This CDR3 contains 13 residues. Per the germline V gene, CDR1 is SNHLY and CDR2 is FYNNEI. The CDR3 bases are TGTGCCAGCAGATTGACAGCTTCCTACGAGCAGTACTTC. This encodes CASRLTASYEQYF.

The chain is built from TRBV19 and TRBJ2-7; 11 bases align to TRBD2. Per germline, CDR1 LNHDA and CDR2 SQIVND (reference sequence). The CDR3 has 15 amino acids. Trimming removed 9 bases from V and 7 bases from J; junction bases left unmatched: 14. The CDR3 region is CASNPDTSGRMEQYF. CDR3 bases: TGTGCCAGCAATCCCGATACTAGCGGGAGAATGGAGCAGTACTTC.

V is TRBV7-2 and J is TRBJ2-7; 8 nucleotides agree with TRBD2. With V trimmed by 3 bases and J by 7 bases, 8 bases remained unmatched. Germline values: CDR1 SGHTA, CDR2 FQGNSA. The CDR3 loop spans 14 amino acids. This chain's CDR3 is CASSFPAGVREQYF. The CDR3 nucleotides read TGTGCCAGCAGCTTTCCAGCGGGAGTTCGGGAGCAGTACTTC.

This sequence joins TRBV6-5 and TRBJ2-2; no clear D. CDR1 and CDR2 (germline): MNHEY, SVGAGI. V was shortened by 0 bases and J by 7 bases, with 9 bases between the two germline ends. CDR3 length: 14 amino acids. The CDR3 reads CASSYSRPDGELFF. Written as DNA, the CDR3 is TGTGCCAGCAGTTACTCGAGGCCTGACGGGGAGCTGTTTTTT.

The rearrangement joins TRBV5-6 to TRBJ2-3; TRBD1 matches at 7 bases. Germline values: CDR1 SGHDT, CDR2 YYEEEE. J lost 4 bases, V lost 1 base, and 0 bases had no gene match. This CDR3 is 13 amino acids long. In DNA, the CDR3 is TGTGCCAGCAGCTTGACAGGGGCAGATACGCAGTATTTT. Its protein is CASSLTGADTQYF. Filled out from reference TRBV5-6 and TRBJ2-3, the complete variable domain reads DAGVTQSPTHLIKTRGQQVTLRCSPKSGHDTVSWYQQALGQGPQFIFQYYEEEERQRGNFPDRFSGHQFPNYSSELNVNALLLGDSALYLCASSLTGADTQYFGPGTRLTVL.

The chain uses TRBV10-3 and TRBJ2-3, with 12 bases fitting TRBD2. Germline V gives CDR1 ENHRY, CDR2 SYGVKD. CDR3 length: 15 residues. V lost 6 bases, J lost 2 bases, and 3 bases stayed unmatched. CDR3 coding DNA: TGTGCCATCAGGGGGACTAGCGGGCTCACAGATACGCAGTATTTT. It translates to CAIRGTSGLTDTQYF.

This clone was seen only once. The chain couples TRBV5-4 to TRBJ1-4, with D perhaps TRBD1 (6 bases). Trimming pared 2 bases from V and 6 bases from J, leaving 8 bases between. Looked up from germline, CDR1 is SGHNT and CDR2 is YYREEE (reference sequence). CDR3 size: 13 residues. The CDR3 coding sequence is TGTGCCAGCAGCTTTGCAGGGGATGAAAAACTGTTTTTT. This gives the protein CASSFAGDEKLFF.

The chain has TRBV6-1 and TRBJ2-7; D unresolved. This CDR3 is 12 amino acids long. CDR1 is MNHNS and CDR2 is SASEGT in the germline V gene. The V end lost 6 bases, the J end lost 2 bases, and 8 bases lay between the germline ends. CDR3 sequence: CASSQTAYEQYF. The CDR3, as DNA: TGTGCCAGCAGCCAGACTGCCTACGAGCAGTACTTC.

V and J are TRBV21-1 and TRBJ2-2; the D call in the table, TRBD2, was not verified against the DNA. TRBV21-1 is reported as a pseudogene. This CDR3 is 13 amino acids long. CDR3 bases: TGTGCCAGCACCCGAGCCAACACCGGGGAGCTGTTTTTT. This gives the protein CASTRANTGELFF.

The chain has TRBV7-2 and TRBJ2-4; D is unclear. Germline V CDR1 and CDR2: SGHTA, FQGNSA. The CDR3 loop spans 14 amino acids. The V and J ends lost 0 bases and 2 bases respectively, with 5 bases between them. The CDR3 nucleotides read TGTGCCAGCAGCTTAGCAATCTCCAAAAACATTCAGTACTTC. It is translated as CASSLAISKNIQYF.

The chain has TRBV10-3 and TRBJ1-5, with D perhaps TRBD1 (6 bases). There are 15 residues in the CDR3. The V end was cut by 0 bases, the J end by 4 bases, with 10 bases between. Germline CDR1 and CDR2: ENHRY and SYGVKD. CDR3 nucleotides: TGTGCCATCAGTGAGTCGAATGACAGGAATCAGCCCCAGCATTTT. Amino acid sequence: CAISESNDRNQPQHF.

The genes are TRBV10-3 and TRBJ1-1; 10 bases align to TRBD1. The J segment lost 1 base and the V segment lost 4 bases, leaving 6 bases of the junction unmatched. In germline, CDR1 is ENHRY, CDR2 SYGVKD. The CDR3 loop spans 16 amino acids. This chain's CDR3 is CAISGGQGNSNTEAFF. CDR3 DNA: TGTGCCATCAGTGGGGGACAGGGGAATTCGAACACTGAAGCTTTCTTT.

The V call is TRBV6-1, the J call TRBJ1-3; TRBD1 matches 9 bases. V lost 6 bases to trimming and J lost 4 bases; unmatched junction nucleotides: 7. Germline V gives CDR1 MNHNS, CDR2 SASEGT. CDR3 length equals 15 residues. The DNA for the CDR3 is TGTGCCAGCAGGACCCGAGGGACAGGGGGAAACACCATATATTTT. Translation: CASRTRGTGGNTIYF.

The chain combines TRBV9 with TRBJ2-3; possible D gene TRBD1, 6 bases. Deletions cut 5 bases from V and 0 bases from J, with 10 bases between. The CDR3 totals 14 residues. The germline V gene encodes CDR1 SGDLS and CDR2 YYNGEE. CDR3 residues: CASSDRTSTDTQYF. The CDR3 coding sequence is TGTGCCAGCAGTGACAGGACCAGCACAGATACGCAGTATTTT.